This T cell receptor beta chain was identified in a study of T cells in tuberculosis. Profiling relied on immunoSEQ multiplex PCR, and the TCRdb table lists in-frame clones only, not all of them. The profile shows 30,000 or so clones, around 95% of them singletons. Germline CDR1 SGHRS, CDR2 YFSETQ. CDR3 size: 14 residues. The V end lost 4 bases, the J end lost 2 bases, and 12 bases lay between the germline ends. The chain employs TRBV5-1 and TRBJ1-2; TRBD1 might be the D (5 bases). The clonotype originates from a donor aged 10 to 29 with latent tuberculosis or without tuberculosis infection. Sequencing was performed on PBMCs. This CDR3 is CASSAAGGNYGYTF. The CDR3 DNA is TGCGCCAGCAGCGCCGCGGGGGGAAACTATGGCTACACCTTC.